Presented here are 8 T cell receptor beta chains from one specimen sequenced in a study of cytomegalovirus exposure and HLA in healthy donors. The PCR used 60 Vbeta and 13 Jbeta primers. The protocol was immunoSEQ multiplex PCR, while the TCRdb copy is restricted to in-frame clones and leaves out a portion. Across some 180,000 clones, the top ten clones capture approximately 6.5% of the sample. Sequencing was performed on PBMCs. The receptors derive from a man aged 25 to 40 in good health and CMV-seronegative.

Regarding this clone: Other nucleotide sequences in the sample specify the same CDR3. This rearrangement joins TRBV5-1 to TRBJ2-1; 11 nucleotides agree with TRBD2. The CDR3 runs to 16 residues. Unmatched junction bases numbered 3, after V lost 0 bases and J lost 4 bases. From germline, CDR1 is SGHRS and CDR2 YFSETQ. In DNA form, the CDR3 reads TGCGCCAGCAGCTTGGCCGGGACTAGCGGATACAATGAGCAGTTCTTC. Its protein is CASSLAGTSGYNEQFF. Using reference TRBV5-1 and TRBJ2-1 for the parts outside the CDR3, the full variable domain is KAGVTQTPRYLIKTRGQQVTLSCSPISGHRSVSWYQQTPGQGLQFLFEYFSETQRNKGNFPGRFSGRQFSNSRSEMNVSTLELGDSALYLCASSLAGTSGYNEQFFGPGTRLTVL.

V is TRBV5-4 and J is TRBJ2-5, with TRBD1 matching over 8 bases. Germline trimming cut 5 bases from V and 2 bases from J; bases unmatched to any gene: 8. This CDR3 has 15 residues. Per the germline V gene, CDR1 is SGHNT and CDR2 is YYREEE (reference sequence). The CDR3 coding sequence is TGTGCCAGCAGTCGGGTGGACAGGGAACAAGAGACCCAGTACTTC. Translation gives CASSRVDREQETQYF.

This chain links TRBV28 with TRBJ2-2; 7 bases map to TRBD1. Trimming at V came to 4 bases and at J to 7 bases, leaving 9 bases not matched to a gene. Germline V gene data show CDR1 as MDHEN and CDR2 as SYDVKM. This CDR3 has 15 amino acids. CDR3 bases: TGTGCCAGCAGTTCCCCGGCAGGGGGTCTCGGGGAGCTGTTTTTT. It specifies CASSSPAGGLGELFF.

J is TRBJ2-7 and V is TRBV5-1, with a tentative D call TRBD2 (6 bases). This CDR3 contains 16 residues. Germline V gene sequence: CDR1 SGHRS, CDR2 YFSETQ. V was clipped by 4 bases and J by 1 base, with 18 bases between them. CDR3 residues: CASSRRGLGGSYEQYF. The CDR3 nucleotides are TGCGCCAGCAGCCGCCGCGGGCTGGGAGGATCCTACGAGCAGTACTTC.

This chain's CDR3 is CASSLQGNTEAFF. For the CDR3, the DNA is TGTGCCAGCAGCCTTCAGGGGAACACTGAAGCTTTCTTT. V and J are TRBV5-5 and TRBJ1-1; D is perhaps TRBD1 (5 bases). The CDR3 has 13 residues. Germline CDR1 reads SGHKS; CDR2 reads YYEKEE (reference sequence). V shed 4 bases and J shed 1 base, with 8 bases lying between them.

The rearrangement links TRBV14 to TRBJ2-6; 8 nucleotides line up with TRBD1. The CDR3 has 17 amino acids. Per germline, CDR1 SGHDN and CDR2 FVKESK. V lost 5 bases and J lost 4; bases outside the gene matches: 10. CDR3 nucleotide sequence: TGTGCCAGCAGCTTCCGGACAGGGCTTAGAGGGGCCAACGTCCTGACTTTC. Protein product: CASSFRTGLRGANVLTF.

This chain connects TRBV29-1 to TRBJ1-5; D is perhaps TRBD1 (6 bases). Germline V gives CDR1 SQVTM, CDR2 ANQGSEA. The CDR3 is made up of 13 amino acids. Trimming removed 5 bases from V and 2 bases from J, with 10 bases in between. The CDR3 region has the DNA TGCAGCGTTTCCGCAGGGGGCAATCAGCCCCAGCATTTT. It codes for CSVSAGGNQPQHF.

The chain joins TRBV19 to TRBJ1-1; the D gene is possibly TRBD1 (6 bases). Germline CDR1 reads LNHDA; CDR2 reads SQIVND (reference sequence). The CDR3 extends over 17 amino acids. The ends were cut back, 3 bases at V and 0 bases at J, with 17 bases in the middle. CDR3: CASSITGYELMNTEAFF. CDR3 DNA: TGTGCCAGTAGTATCACAGGGTACGAGCTCATGAACACTGAAGCTTTCTTT.